Below, 29 T cell receptor beta chains from the same sample are listed, as sequenced in a study of blood T cell repertoires in COVID-19 (dated by TCRdb to 2018 to 2021). Libraries were made using the immunoSEQ multiplex PCR assay. TCRdb retrieved this table from immuneACCESS and kept in-frame rearrangements only. Not all clones are present; in checked studies, unresolved V genes account for under half, and no reason is known for the remainder. This sample has 210,000 or so clones in its table, and over 75% of those were observed once. About 4.5% of the sample goes to the ten largest clones. Sequenced: peripheral blood. The receptors come from a man between 45 and 60 years old with acute or convalescent COVID-19.

This rearrangement joins TRBV19 to TRBJ1-1; 9 nucleotides align to TRBD1. J lost 2 bases, V lost 7 bases, and 11 bases had no gene match. The CDR3 is 16 residues long. The germline V gene has CDR1 LNHDA and CDR2 SQIVND (reference sequence). CDR3 nucleotides: TGTGCCAGTACCCTAGGGACAGGGTCGTTAAACACTGAAGCTTTCTTT. Translating gives CASTLGTGSLNTEAFF. The full variable domain, completed using reference TRBV19 and TRBJ1-1, is DGGITQSPKYLFRKEGQNVTLSCEQNLNHDAMYWYRQDPGQGLRLIYYSQIVNDFQKGDIAEGYSVSREKKESFPLTVTSAQKNPTAFYLCASTLGTGSLNTEAFFGQGTRLTVV.

The gene calls are TRBV10-1 and TRBJ2-2; TRBD2 matches at 13 bases. Germline CDR1 reads WNHNN; CDR2 reads SYGVQD (reference sequence). With 5 bases clipped from V and 4 bases from J, the junction kept 4 bases outside the gene matches. CDR3 length: 16 residues. CDR3 bases: TGCGCCAGCAGTAAAACTAGCGGGGGGGCCACCGGGGAGCTGTTTTTT. It specifies CASSKTSGGATGELFF.

The chain carries TRBV6-5 and TRBJ1-1; perhaps TRBD1 as D (5 bases). Trimming left V 4 bases short and J 1 base short, with 13 bases between. The CDR3 has 15 residues. The V gene's germline CDR1 is MNHEY and CDR2 SVGAGI. In DNA, the CDR3 is TGTGCCAGCAGTTTAGGAGGAGGGGCGAACACTGAAGCTTTCTTT. It yields the protein CASSLGGGANTEAFF.

The J gene is TRBJ2-1, the V gene TRBV2, with TRBD2 matching over 13 bases. The CDR3 runs 15 residues. Germline V gene data show CDR1 as SNHLY and CDR2 as FYNNEI. Trimming at V came to 4 bases and at J to 4 bases, leaving 1 base not matched to a gene. The CDR3 nucleotides read TGTGCCAGCAGTGGACTAGCGGGGGGTTACAATGAGCAGTTCTTC. Its protein is CASSGLAGGYNEQFF.

This clone has a handful of counts. V is TRBV11-3 and J is TRBJ2-1, with D perhaps TRBD2 (5 bases). Trimming stripped 3 bases from V and 0 bases from J, with 12 bases between. The CDR3 runs 16 residues. Germline V gene sequence: CDR1 SGHNT, CDR2 YENEEA. CDR3 residues: CASSFKTTSSYNEQFF. In DNA, the CDR3 is TGTGCCAGCAGCTTTAAGACTACTTCCTCCTACAATGAGCAGTTCTTC.

The chain has TRBV7-8 and TRBJ2-5; the match to TRBD2 covers 10 bases. The CDR3 extends over 16 amino acids. With V trimmed by 0 bases and J by 7 bases, 8 bases remained unmatched. CDR1 is SGHVS, CDR2 FQNEAQ, per germline. The CDR3 loop is CASSLAGLATLGTQYF. CDR3 coding DNA: TGTGCCAGCAGCTTAGCGGGACTAGCGACCCTAGGGACCCAGTACTTC.

The chain combines TRBV5-5 with TRBJ1-2, with D possibly TRBD1 on 6 matching bases. The CDR3 sequence is 13 residues long. The germline V gene has CDR1 SGHKS and CDR2 YYEKEE (reference sequence). The ends were cut back, 4 bases at V and 2 bases at J, with 9 bases in the middle. The chain's CDR3 is CASSPDRNYGYTF. The CDR3 coding sequence is TGTGCCAGCAGCCCCGACAGGAACTATGGCTACACCTTC.

This clone was seen a handful of times. This sequence joins TRBV11-2 and TRBJ1-1; D gene ambiguous. This CDR3 comprises 13 residues. V shed 3 bases and J shed 6 bases, with 11 bases lying between them. Germline loops: CDR1 SGHAT, CDR2 FQNNGV. Here the CDR3 DNA reads TGTGCCAGCAGCTTGAGCGGATCTTCTGAAGCTTTCTTT. It translates to CASSLSGSSEAFF.

CDR3 residues: CAWGLPDRNNSPLHF. The CDR3 bases are TGTGCCTGGGGTCTCCCGGACAGAAATAATTCACCCCTCCACTTT. The gene calls are TRBV30 and TRBJ1-6, with TRBD1 as a possible D gene (6 bases). Trimming left V 5 bases short and J 5 bases short, with 16 bases between. The CDR3 runs to 15 residues. Germline CDR1 GTSNPN, CDR2 SVGIG (reference sequence).

V gene TRBV6-6 combines with J gene TRBJ2-4; perhaps TRBD1 as D (5 bases). The CDR3 loop spans 15 amino acids. The V gene's germline CDR1 is MNHNY and CDR2 SVGAGI (reference sequence). V gave up 5 bases and J gave up 1 base, with 12 bases separating them. The CDR3 bases are TGTGCCAGCAGTCTATACCCAGGGGCCAAAAACATTCAGTACTTC. Amino acids: CASSLYPGAKNIQYF.

This rearrangement joins TRBV5-1 to TRBJ1-4; D is unresolved. The CDR3 runs to 14 residues. Germline CDR1 reads SGHRS; CDR2 reads YFSETQ. V dropped 5 bases and J dropped 0 bases, with 8 bases sitting between them. This CDR3 reads CASSMSSTNEKLFF. CDR3 nucleotides: TGCGCCAGCAGTATGTCTTCAACTAATGAAAAACTGTTTTTT.

V usage is TRBV6-5 and J usage is TRBJ1-1, with 9 bases that match TRBD1. CDR3 length: 13 amino acids. The V gene's germline CDR1 is MNHEY and CDR2 SVGAGI. V shed 8 bases and J 8 bases; nucleotides not matched to a gene: 9. Here the CDR3 DNA reads TGTGCCAGCGACGAGGGGGACAGGGTGGAAGCTTTCTTT. As protein: CASDEGDRVEAFF.

The rearrangement uses TRBV19 and TRBJ2-7; 7 nucleotides align to TRBD2. This CDR3 is 18 amino acids long. Germline lookup yields CDR1 LNHDA and CDR2 SQIVND (reference sequence). V gave up 1 base and J gave up 5 bases; unmatched junction bases: 17. This chain's CDR3 is CASSIGEHRSSRGDEQYF. In DNA form, the CDR3 reads TGTGCCAGTAGTATAGGGGAGCACCGGTCGAGTCGGGGGGACGAGCAGTACTTC.

V gene TRBV5-1 combines with J gene TRBJ2-1; a possible D gene is TRBD2 (6 bases). The CDR3 length is 15 residues. Trimming took 5 bases from V and 0 from J, leaving 12 bases between them. CDR1 SGHRS and CDR2 YFSETQ come from the germline V gene. The CDR3 is CASRGGSNSYNEQFF. The CDR3 DNA sequence: TGCGCCAGCAGGGGGGGTTCCAACTCCTACAATGAGCAGTTCTTC.

The rearrangement uses TRBV7-9 and TRBJ1-1; 7 nucleotides align to TRBD1. V dropped 3 bases and J dropped 0; count of bases not matched to a gene: 4. The CDR3 is made up of 15 amino acids. Germline V gene lookup returns CDR1 SEHNR and CDR2 FQNEAQ (reference sequence). In DNA form, the CDR3 reads TGTGCCAGCAGCTTTGAGGGGGCTGTGAACACTGAAGCTTTCTTT. Its protein is CASSFEGAVNTEAFF.

This clone occurred once. The chain employs TRBV19 and TRBJ2-5; D remains unclear. Germline CDR1 LNHDA, CDR2 SQIVND (reference sequence). The V gene lost 5 bases and the J gene lost 2 bases, with 9 bases spanning the gap. This CDR3 region has 13 residues. CDR3 region: CASSVTRQETQYF. The CDR3 region has the DNA TGTGCCAGTAGTGTGACAAGACAAGAGACCCAGTACTTC.

The gene calls are TRBV2 and TRBJ1-1; D possibly corresponds to TRBD1 (6 bases). In germline, CDR1 is SNHLY, CDR2 FYNNEI. The CDR3 totals 14 residues. The germline V and J ends were trimmed by 8 bases and 1 base, with 14 bases remaining between them. The CDR3 loop is CASPLAQGNTEAFF. For the CDR3, the DNA is TGTGCCAGCCCCTTGGCACAGGGGAACACTGAAGCTTTCTTT.

The genes are TRBV6-5 and TRBJ2-3; D may be TRBD2 (7 bases). This CDR3 has 14 residues. CDR1 and CDR2 (germline): MNHEY, SVGAGI. V dropped 10 bases and J dropped 2 bases, with 16 bases sitting between them. CDR3: CATKGGLNTDTQYF. The CDR3 bases are TGTGCCACCAAGGGGGGGCTAAACACAGATACGCAGTATTTT.

This clone was recorded only once. This chain connects TRBV27 to TRBJ1-5; 9 nucleotides align to TRBD1. This CDR3 is 16 amino acids long. CDR1 and CDR2 from the germline V gene are MNHEY and SMNVEV (reference sequence). The J segment lost 1 base and the V segment lost 5 bases, leaving 6 bases of the junction unmatched. The CDR3 loop reads CASSLTGGLSNQPQHF. In nucleotides, the CDR3 is TGTGCCAGCAGTCTAACAGGGGGCTTGAGCAATCAGCCCCAGCATTTT.

The V call is TRBV20-1, the J call TRBJ1-1; D gene ambiguous. The CDR3 loop spans 11 amino acids. From germline, CDR1 is DFQATT and CDR2 SNEGSKA (reference sequence). V was clipped by 0 bases and J by 5 bases, with 4 bases between them. The CDR3 here is CSARDETEAFF. The CDR3, as DNA: TGCAGTGCTAGAGATGAGACTGAAGCTTTCTTT.

This chain connects TRBV2 to TRBJ1-1; D ambiguous. The V end was cut by 6 bases, the J end by 2 bases, with 4 bases between. The germline V gene encodes CDR1 SNHLY and CDR2 FYNNEI. This CDR3 region has 11 residues. DNA of the CDR3: TGTGCCAGCAGCTCTAACACTGAAGCTTTCTTT. Translating gives CASSSNTEAFF. The full variable domain, in which reference TRBV2 and TRBJ1-1 provide the parts outside the CDR3, is EPEVTQTPSHQVTQMGQEVILRCVPISNHLYFYWYRQILGQKVEFLVSFYNNEISEKSEIFDDQFSVERPDGSNFTLKIRSTKLEDSAMYFCASSSNTEAFFGQGTRLTVV.

This rearrangement joins TRBV9 to TRBJ2-7; 8 nucleotides agree with TRBD1. This CDR3 contains 14 residues. Per germline, CDR1 SGDLS and CDR2 YYNGEE. The trim removed 5 bases at V and 6 bases at J, leaving 10 bases unmatched. This CDR3 reads CASSPGQGRGEQYF. DNA of the CDR3: TGTGCCAGCAGTCCCGGACAGGGAAGGGGCGAGCAGTACTTC.

The gene calls are TRBV6-5 and TRBJ1-5; D gene unclear. The CDR3 loop spans 15 amino acids. The ends were cut back, 4 bases at V and 4 bases at J, with 14 bases in the middle. In germline, CDR1 is MNHEY, CDR2 SVGAGI. The CDR3 coding sequence is TGTGCCAGCAGTTCGGGTGTAGGAGGAAATCAGCCCCAGCATTTT. This translates into CASSSGVGGNQPQHF.

V and J are TRBV6-5 and TRBJ2-2; a weak D match, TRBD1 (5 bases). V shed 6 bases and J shed 5 bases, with 10 bases lying between them. The germline V gene has CDR1 MNHEY and CDR2 SVGAGI. The CDR3 is 13 amino acids. The CDR3 reads CASSRQLTGELFF. The CDR3 nucleotides read TGTGCCAGCAGCAGACAGCTGACCGGGGAGCTGTTTTTT.

The chain uses TRBV5-1 and TRBJ2-7; D possibly corresponds to TRBD1 (6 bases). The ends were cut back, 5 bases at V and 0 bases at J, with 9 bases in the middle. Germline V gene sequence: CDR1 SGHRS, CDR2 YFSETQ. This CDR3 has 13 residues. The CDR3 DNA sequence: TGCGCCAGCAGAACAGGGTCCTCCTACGAGCAGTACTTC. Protein: CASRTGSSYEQYF.

This clone was recorded a few times. The rearrangement joins TRBV10-3 to TRBJ2-5, with D perhaps TRBD1 (6 bases). Germline V gives CDR1 ENHRY, CDR2 SYGVKD. This CDR3 has 14 amino acids. V was shortened by 0 bases and J by 1 base, with 6 bases between the two germline ends. The DNA for the CDR3 is TGTGCCATCAGTGAGTCGGGGGCCCAAGAGACCCAGTACTTC. Its protein is CAISESGAQETQYF.

The chain is built from TRBV5-1 and TRBJ2-7, with 7 bases matching TRBD1. The CDR3 is made up of 19 amino acids. The germline V gene encodes CDR1 SGHRS and CDR2 YFSETQ. The V segment lost 0 bases and the J segment 2 bases; nucleotides outside the gene matches: 17. The CDR3 is CASSLVGFGGTGTAYEQYF. The CDR3 DNA is TGCGCCAGCAGCTTGGTCGGTTTTGGGGGAACGGGGACAGCCTACGAGCAGTACTTC.

The chain is built from TRBV15 and TRBJ2-1; 10 positions agree with TRBD2. The V segment lost 0 bases and the J segment 4 bases; nucleotides outside the gene matches: 9. The length of the CDR3 is 18 residues. Germline V CDR1 and CDR2: LNHNV, YYDKDF (reference sequence). The CDR3, as DNA: TGTGCCACCAGCAGAGATAGGGCTAGCGGGGGACCTTACAATGAGCAGTTCTTC. Translating it yields CATSRDRASGGPYNEQFF.

This chain connects TRBV10-1 to TRBJ2-1; possible D gene TRBD2, 6 bases. V lost 4 bases, J lost 10 bases, and 14 bases lay in between. The CDR3 is 13 amino acids. CDR1 WNHNN and CDR2 SYGVQD come from the germline V gene (reference sequence). The chain's CDR3 is CASSAAAAGEQFF. Written as DNA, the CDR3 is TGCGCCAGCAGTGCAGCTGCCGCGGGAGAGCAGTTCTTC.